This TCR beta chain was sequenced in a study of blood T cell repertoires in COVID-19. About the research overall: Researchers got acute and convalescent COVID-19 samples from the United States, Italy and Spain. In each case, the material was cDNA or gDNA derived from T cells, B-cell-depleted T cells, or PBMCs.

The CDR3 consists of 17 residues. V shed 8 bases and J 0 bases; nucleotides not matched to a gene: 12. From germline, CDR1 is MNHEY and CDR2 SMNVEV (reference sequence). This clone has more than one count but fewer than ten. TCRdb's copy holds only in-frame clones and misses some; the assay was immunoSEQ multiplex PCR. The repertoire holds roughly 160,000 clones, 74% seen once, with about 3% in the top ten. Material for sequencing was peripheral blood. The chain carries TRBV27 and TRBJ1-5; 8 nucleotides line up with TRBD1. This TCR derives from a woman aged 80 or over with acute or convalescent COVID-19. CDR3 sequence reads: CASRAWTGPYSNQPQHF. CDR3 sequence (DNA): TGTGCCAGCCGCGCCTGGACAGGGCCATATAGCAATCAGCCCCAGCATTTT.